Listed here are 19 T cell receptor beta chains from one sample, sequenced in a study of CD8+ T cells in alopecia areata. Sequencing relied on a cDNA template that was reverse transcribed from extracted RNA. Profiling relied on immunoSEQ multiplex PCR, and the TCRdb table lists in-frame clones only, not all of them. Of 140,000 to 150,000 clones in the sample, roughly 53% are singletons; the top ten hold approximately 6.5%. The specimen comprised CD4+ T cells sorted from blood, sampled at week 0. These receptor sequences come from a human donor with alopecia areata.

The count of this clone is one. The chain is built from TRBV27 and TRBJ2-5; D uncertain. This CDR3 contains 13 residues. In germline, CDR1 is MNHEY, CDR2 SMNVEV (reference sequence). Trimming removed 3 bases at V and 4 bases at J, with 9 bases between. The CDR3: CASSFWDRETQYF. CDR3 DNA sequence: TGTGCCAGCAGTTTTTGGGATCGAGAGACCCAGTACTTC.

This clone was seen a handful of times. V is TRBV7-2 and J is TRBJ2-7, with D perhaps matching TRBD1 (6 bases). This CDR3 is 16 amino acids long. Deletions cut 5 bases from V and 3 bases from J, with 20 bases between. Germline lookup yields CDR1 SGHTA and CDR2 FQGNSA. CDR3 protein: CASSPVQGNVIYEQYF. In DNA, the CDR3 is TGTGCCAGCAGCCCAGTGCAGGGGAATGTAATCTACGAGCAGTACTTC.

This clone was seen a single time. The genes are TRBV5-4 and TRBJ1-1; tentatively, D is TRBD1 (6 bases). The germline V and J ends were trimmed by 0 bases and 4 bases, with 13 bases remaining between them. Per germline, CDR1 SGHNT and CDR2 YYREEE (reference sequence). This CDR3 contains 15 residues. CDR3 nucleotide sequence: TGTGCCAGCAGCTTGGTCTTGATGGGGGCCACTGAAGCTTTCTTT. Amino acid sequence: CASSLVLMGATEAFF.

This sequence joins TRBV5-1 and TRBJ1-2, with 9 bases that match TRBD1. CDR1 is SGHRS and CDR2 is YFSETQ in the germline V gene. The ends lost 3 bases at V and 6 bases at J; junction bases unmatched: 6. The CDR3 consists of 14 residues. CDR3 DNA: TGCGCCAGCAGCTCTCAACAGGGGGCCCATGGCTACACCTTC. Its translation: CASSSQQGAHGYTF. Combining the CDR3 with reference TRBV5-1 and TRBJ1-2 gives the whole variable domain KAGVTQTPRYLIKTRGQQVTLSCSPISGHRSVSWYQQTPGQGLQFLFEYFSETQRNKGNFPGRFSGRQFSNSRSEMNVSTLELGDSALYLCASSSQQGAHGYTFGSGTRLTVV.

In this sample, this clone turned up a few times. CDR3 residues: CAWSFASGANVLTF. DNA for the CDR3: TGTGCCTGGAGCTTTGCCTCTGGGGCCAACGTCCTGACTTTC. The chain uses TRBV30 and TRBJ2-6; D gene ambiguous. Deletions cut 3 bases from V and 0 bases from J, with 6 bases between. This CDR3 comprises 14 residues. Germline assignment: CDR1 GTSNPN and CDR2 SVGIG (reference sequence).

This clone was recorded once. The chain carries TRBV6-5 and TRBJ2-7, with D possibly TRBD2 on 5 matching bases. The germline V gene encodes CDR1 MNHEY and CDR2 SVGAGI. The CDR3 loop spans 14 amino acids. The V gene lost 2 bases and the J gene lost 1 base, with 9 bases spanning the gap. CDR3: CASSYLRGSYEQYF. In DNA, the CDR3 is TGTGCCAGCAGTTACCTGCGAGGGTCCTACGAGCAGTACTTC.

This clone occurred a few times. The chain is built from TRBV10-3 and TRBJ2-5; 10 nucleotides agree with TRBD2. The CDR3 extends over 15 amino acids. V lost 4 bases and J lost 4; bases outside the gene matches: 6. CDR1 is ENHRY and CDR2 is SYGVKD in the germline V gene. CDR3 nucleotides: TGTGCCATCAGTGTGGGACTAGCGTCAGGAGAGACCCAGTACTTC. Protein sequence: CAISVGLASGETQYF.

At least ten counts were recorded for this clone. This chain connects TRBV6-5 to TRBJ2-7, with 11 bases matching TRBD1. There are 14 residues in the CDR3. The V gene's germline CDR1 is MNHEY and CDR2 SVGAGI. V was pared by 1 base and J by 6 bases, with 2 bases of the junction left unmatched. In DNA form, the CDR3 reads TGTGCCAGCAGTTACTACGGGACAGGGGGCGAGCAGTACTTC. Amino acid sequence: CASSYYGTGGEQYF.

This chain connects TRBV2 to TRBJ1-6, with D possibly being TRBD1 (6 bases). The V gene's germline CDR1 is SNHLY and CDR2 FYNNEI. V lost 11 bases and J 9 bases, leaving 17 bases between the germline ends. CDR3 length: 13 amino acids. CDR3 sequence reads: CAGRDTEASPLHF. CDR3 sequence (DNA): TGTGCCGGGAGGGACACCGAAGCTTCACCCCTCCACTTT.

This clone was detected only once. The chain joins TRBV11-2 to TRBJ2-5, with 7 bases that match TRBD1. Germline CDR1 and CDR2: SGHAT and FQNNGV. Germline trimming cut 4 bases from V and 2 bases from J; bases unmatched to any gene: 10. The CDR3 covers 16 residues. The DNA for the CDR3 is TGTGCCAGCAGCTCGGGACAGCTGTACTATCAAGAGACCCAGTACTTC. It encodes CASSSGQLYYQETQYF.

This clone was picked up a small number of times. The chain joins TRBV25-1 to TRBJ1-1, with D perhaps matching TRBD1 (5 bases). The V end lost 3 bases, the J end lost 6 bases, and 5 bases lay between the germline ends. The length of the CDR3 is 11 residues. CDR1 and CDR2 (germline): MGHDK, SYGVNS. Here the CDR3 reads CASSDRAEAFF. The CDR3 DNA follows: TGTGCCAGCAGTGACAGGGCTGAAGCTTTCTTT.

CDR3 amino acids: CASRPSRGGGYEQYF. CDR3 DNA sequence: TGTGCCAGCAGACCGAGTCGCGGGGGCGGCTACGAGCAGTACTTC. The chain uses TRBV7-2 and TRBJ2-7, with D possibly being TRBD2 (7 bases). The CDR3 loop spans 15 amino acids. Germline values: CDR1 SGHTA, CDR2 FQGNSA. V was trimmed by 6 bases and J by 3 bases, leaving 18 bases between them.

The chain uses TRBV27 and TRBJ1-2; no reliable D call. The germline V gene has CDR1 MNHEY and CDR2 SMNVEV (reference sequence). V lost 10 bases to trimming and J lost 3 bases, with 15 bases between them. The CDR3 has 13 residues. Written as DNA, the CDR3 is TGTGCCACCCTGGACCCCCGGGACTATGGCTACACCTTC. It specifies CATLDPRDYGYTF.

This chain uses TRBV4-3 with TRBJ2-3, with D hard to call. CDR3 size: 14 residues. V shed 1 base and J shed 2 bases, with 7 bases lying between them. Germline-derived CDR1 and CDR2 are LGHNA and YSLEER. The CDR3 coding sequence is TGCGCCAGCAGCCAAGTGACCTACACAGATACGCAGTATTTT. It encodes CASSQVTYTDTQYF.

This clone was seen a few times. Here the CDR3 reads CASSVETGTPITLHF. The CDR3 coding sequence is TGTGCCAGCAGCGTGGAGACCGGGACACCCATAACCCTCCACTTT. The chain employs TRBV9 and TRBJ1-6; TRBD1 might be the D (6 bases). The germline V gene encodes CDR1 SGDLS and CDR2 YYNGEE. The CDR3 consists of 15 residues. V was shortened by 2 bases and J by 14 bases, with 20 bases between the two germline ends. Looking up the rest from reference TRBV9 and TRBJ1-6 gives the full variable domain: DSGVTQTPKHLITATGQRVTLRCSPRSGDLSVYWYQQSLDQGLQFLIQYYNGEERAKGNILERFSAQQFPDLHSELNLSSLELGDSALYFCASSVETGTPITLHFGNGTRLTVT.

This chain joins TRBV7-9 and TRBJ2-3; D remains ambiguous. The CDR3 is 14 residues long. Trimming took 5 bases from V and 2 from J, leaving 11 bases between them. CDR1 and CDR2 from the germline V gene are SEHNR and FQNEAQ (reference sequence). CDR3 residues: CASSPLGYTDTQYF. The CDR3 coding sequence is TGTGCCAGCAGCCCGCTCGGCTACACAGATACGCAGTATTTT.

The rearrangement links TRBV5-4 to TRBJ2-3; 8 bases map to TRBD2. CDR3 length equals 14 residues. Per the germline V gene, CDR1 is SGHNT and CDR2 is YYREEE (reference sequence). J was trimmed by 4 bases and V by 4 bases; bases with no gene match: 5. CDR3 nucleotide sequence: TGTGCCAGCAGCGGACTAGCAATGGCAGATACGCAGTATTTT. Amino acid sequence: CASSGLAMADTQYF.

V usage is TRBV9 and J usage is TRBJ1-5; tentative D call: TRBD1 (5 bases). The CDR3 runs 15 residues. V was trimmed by 3 bases and J by 0 bases, leaving 10 bases between them. Germline V lookup: CDR1 SGDLS, CDR2 YYNGEE. DNA of the CDR3: TGTGCCAGCAGCGCCGACAGCTATAGCAATCAGCCCCAGCATTTT. This gives the protein CASSADSYSNQPQHF.

The chain links TRBV4-1 to TRBJ2-3; D not certain. The CDR3 runs 14 residues. Trimming shortened V by 4 bases and J by 4 bases, and 12 bases separated the two germline ends. The germline V gene has CDR1 MGHRA and CDR2 YSYEKL. CDR3 DNA: TGCGCCAGCAGCCCAGCTTTCGGTCCAGATACGCAGTATTTT. It yields the protein CASSPAFGPDTQYF.